This T cell receptor (beta chain) was documented in a study of blood T cells in healthy people across ages. Total RNA extracted from each sample amounted to at least 5.5 micrograms. It was with a sample-barcoded 5' primer and a J-beta primer mix that a second PCR of roughly 7 to 12 cycles was run. TCRdb analysed the 5' RACE reads with MiXCR anew, one entry per CDR3 protein. The sample carries about 1,500,000 distinct CDR3 sequences, roughly 40% recorded once. This clonotype was detected ten times or more. Germline V lookup: CDR1 MGHRA, CDR2 YSYEKL. The CDR3 totals 14 residues. J lost 5 bases, V lost 5 bases, and 6 bases had no gene match.

The receptor was derived from a woman aged 18-35 years in good health. This chain links TRBV4-1 with TRBJ2-3; 8 bases agree with TRBD1. The sequencing sample was made of blood. The CDR3 region has the DNA TGCGCCAGCAGCGGCAGGGGGCTGGTAGATACGCAGTATTTT. This gives the protein CASSGRGLVDTQYF.